This T cell receptor (beta chain) was sequenced in a study of blood T cells in healthy people across ages. Notes on the study in general: Compared with aged donors, long-lived donors showed fewer expanded clones, suggesting selection.

CDR1 is MDHEN, CDR2 SYDVKM, per germline. Trimming left V 5 bases short and J 4 bases short, with 17 bases between. The CDR3 spans 15 residues. For the second PCR, which ran for about 7 to 11 cycles, a sample-barcoded 5' primer and a J-beta primer mix were used. TCRdb reprocessed the 5' RACE reads via MiXCR and lists one record per CDR3 protein. The sample holds over 450,000 distinct CDR3 sequences, around 24% seen once. The authors isolated at least 7 million PBMCs per sample. Concerning this clonotype itself: The antigen remains unidentified.

These data also formed part of another study, on T cells of mothers and their children.

V and J are TRBV28 and TRBJ1-2; no definite D call. The sample consisted of blood. The receptor was derived from a boy younger than 18 in good health. The DNA of the CDR3 is TGTGCCAGCAGTCCAGGCGGGCTAAAGGGCTATGGCTACACCTTC. Residues: CASSPGGLKGYGYTF.